The 8 T cell receptor beta chains given below trace back to one sample, sequenced in a study of OX40 agonist ivuxolimab in advanced cancers. TCRdb keeps only in-frame clones here, not all; method: immunoSEQ multiplex PCR. The table has some 98,000 clones, over 75% seen once. The input for sequencing was CD4+ or CD8+ T cells sorted from blood, taken in a trial of the OX40 agonist ivuxolimab. The receptors shown here come from an adult with an advanced solid tumor such as melanoma, head and neck, liver or kidney cancer.

CDR3 nucleotide sequence: TGTGCCAGCAGCTTAGCTACCACCTACAATGAGCAGTTCTTC. It is translated as CASSLATTYNEQFF. The rearrangement joins TRBV7-2 to TRBJ2-1; D remains unclear. Trimming pared 0 bases from V and 2 bases from J, leaving 5 bases between. The V gene's germline CDR1 is SGHTA and CDR2 FQGNSA. The CDR3 covers 14 residues.

The V call is TRBV5-5, the J call TRBJ1-5; 7 nucleotides align to TRBD1. The CDR3 has 15 residues. The germline V gene has CDR1 SGHKS and CDR2 YYEKEE (reference sequence). Losses at the gene ends were 0 bases for V and 4 bases for J; bases not matched to a gene: 4. The CDR3 bases are TGTGCCAGCAGCTTGGGTGGGACAGCAAATCAGCCCCAGCATTTT. Translating it yields CASSLGGTANQPQHF.

This rearrangement joins TRBV7-2 to TRBJ2-7; D is unresolved. Trimming removed 2 bases from V and 0 bases from J, with 11 bases in between. This CDR3 has 15 residues. CDR1 and CDR2 (germline): SGHTA, FQGNSA. The CDR3 loop reads CASSLIQGSSYEQYF. Written as DNA, the CDR3 is TGTGCCAGCAGCTTAATTCAAGGAAGCTCCTACGAGCAGTACTTC.

This clone has just one count. The chain joins TRBV6-1 to TRBJ2-7, with 11 bases that match TRBD2. The junction had 7 bases not matched to a gene; V was cut back by 10 bases and J by 2 bases. Germline V gene data show CDR1 as MNHNS and CDR2 as SASEGT. This CDR3 has 14 amino acids. The CDR3 sequence is CATRLAGNTYEQYF. The CDR3 nucleotides read TGTGCCACCAGACTAGCGGGAAACACCTACGAGCAGTACTTC.

The V call is TRBV10-3, the J call TRBJ2-1; D gene unclear. The CDR3 has 16 amino acids. Per the germline V gene, CDR1 is ENHRY and CDR2 is SYGVKD. Trimming removed 2 bases at V and 5 bases at J, with 16 bases between. This CDR3 is CAISEAVPLRHNEQFF. For the CDR3, the DNA is TGTGCCATCAGTGAGGCGGTCCCCTTAAGACACAATGAGCAGTTCTTC.

The chain joins TRBV5-4 to TRBJ2-1; 9 bases are a match to TRBD1. This CDR3 is built from 15 residues. V lost 3 bases to trimming and J lost 7 bases; unmatched junction nucleotides: 8. The V gene's germline CDR1 is SGHNT and CDR2 YYREEE (reference sequence). The CDR3 nucleotides read TGTGCCAGCAGCTCCCCGGGACAGGGAAGGAATGAGCAGTTCTTC. This encodes CASSSPGQGRNEQFF.

The chain uses TRBV5-1 and TRBJ2-1, with TRBD2 matching 14 bases. This CDR3 is 15 amino acids long. The germline V gene encodes CDR1 SGHRS and CDR2 YFSETQ. Germline trimming cut 7 bases from V and 1 base from J; bases unmatched to any gene: 1. The CDR3 spells CASRLAGGSYNEQFF. The CDR3, as DNA: TGCGCCAGCCGACTAGCGGGAGGGTCCTACAATGAGCAGTTCTTC.

The rearrangement links TRBV9 to TRBJ2-1; 10 bases align to TRBD2. This CDR3 comprises 18 residues. Germline V gene lookup returns CDR1 SGDLS and CDR2 YYNGEE. The J segment lost 12 bases and the V segment lost 0 bases, leaving 18 bases of the junction unmatched. In nucleotides, the CDR3 is TGTGCCAGCAGCGTAGGGCCCCGGGTAGCTAGCGGGAGTCTGCCGCAGTTCTTC. Its translation is CASSVGPRVASGSLPQFF.